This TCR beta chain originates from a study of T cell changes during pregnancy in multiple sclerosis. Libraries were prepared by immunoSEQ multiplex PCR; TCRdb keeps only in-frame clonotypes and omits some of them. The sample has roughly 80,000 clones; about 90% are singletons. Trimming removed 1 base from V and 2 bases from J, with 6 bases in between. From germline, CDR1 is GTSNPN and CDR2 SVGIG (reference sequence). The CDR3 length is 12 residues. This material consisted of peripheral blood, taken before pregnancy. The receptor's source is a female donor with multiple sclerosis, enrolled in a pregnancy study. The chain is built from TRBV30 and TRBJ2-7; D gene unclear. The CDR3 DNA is TGTGCCTGGAGTGCATCGGCCTACGAGCAGTACTTC. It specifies CAWSASAYEQYF.